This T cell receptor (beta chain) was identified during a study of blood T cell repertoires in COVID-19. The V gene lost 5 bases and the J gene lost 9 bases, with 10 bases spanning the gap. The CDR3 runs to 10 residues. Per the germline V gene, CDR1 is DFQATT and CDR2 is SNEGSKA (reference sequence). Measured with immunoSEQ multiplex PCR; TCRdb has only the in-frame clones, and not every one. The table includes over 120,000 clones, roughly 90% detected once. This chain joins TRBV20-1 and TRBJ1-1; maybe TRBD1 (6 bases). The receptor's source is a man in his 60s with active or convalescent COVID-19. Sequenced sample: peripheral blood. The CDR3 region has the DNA TGCAGTGCTGGCGACAGGAAAGCTTTCTTT. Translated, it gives CSAGDRKAFF.